This entry features one TCR beta chain sequence. Its antigen is not identified. V dropped 4 bases and J dropped 0; count of bases not matched to a gene: 5. The germline V gene has CDR1 SGHKS and CDR2 YYEKEE (reference sequence). CDR3 length: 15 residues. 60 Vbeta and 13 Jbeta primers were used in PCR. The method was immunoSEQ multiplex PCR; TCRdb's version includes in-frame clones alone and lacks a portion of them. The table includes about 140,000 clones, approximately 70% detected once. These data belong to a study of cytomegalovirus exposure and HLA in healthy donors. Across the whole study: Of all 400 or so donors who were genotyped, 70% to 85% belonged to the Caucasian-associated ancestry cluster. The study, taken as a whole, reports: In a later analysis, CMV-associated beta chains were mostly HLA-associated, it appeared. The classifier, whose performance was assessed in both the original and validation cohorts, reportedly diagnosed cytomegalovirus status with high specificity and sensitivity.

Regarding donors, all were healthy bone marrow donors. The chain combines TRBV5-5 with TRBJ2-7; 9 positions agree with TRBD1. The specimen was PBMCs. This sequence originates from a woman aged 25 to 39 in good health and CMV-seronegative. As DNA, the CDR3 is TGTGCCAGCAGCGCCCGGGACAGGGACTCCTACGAGCAGTACTTC. It translates to CASSARDRDSYEQYF.